These T cell receptor beta chains were read from a single sample in a study of blood T cells in healthy people across ages. One entry per CDR3 protein, called by TCRdb with MiXCR from the 5' RACE reads. In the table there are 1.5 million to 2 million distinct CDR3 sequences, roughly two fifths of which are singletons. The specimen was blood. Receptor source: a human donor in good health. Each CDR3 is given with its conserved first and last residue. A D gene is named only where the DNA matches it firmly. Rows may omit the clone size; those that give it use once, few, many or a size class.

size	D	J	V	CDR3	DNA
NA	NA	TRBJ1-1	TRBV24-1	CATSDPEYTEAFF	TGTGCCACCAGTGATCCTGAGTACACTGAAGCTTTCTTT
NA	NA	TRBJ2-3	TRBV9	CASSVLGAADTQYF	TGTGCCAGCAGCGTTCTGGGGGCGGCAGATACGCAGTATTTT
NA	NA	TRBJ2-3	TRBV7-8	CASSSQLLSSTDTQYF	TGTGCCAGCAGCTCGCAACTTTTGTCTAGCACAGATACGCAGTATTTT
NA	NA	TRBJ2-4	TRBV6-2/TRBV6-3	CASKAGGGNIQYF	TGTGCCAGCAAAGCCGGGGGAGGAAACATTCAGTACTTC
NA	NA	TRBJ2-3	TRBV9	CASSVGYGDADTQYF	TGTGCCAGCAGCGTTGGGTACGGGGACGCAGATACGCAGTATTTT
few	TRBD2	TRBJ2-6	TRBV7-2	CASSLLGLSGVLTF	TGTGCCAGCAGCTTATTGGGACTATCAGGCGTCCTGACTTTC
NA	TRBD2	TRBJ2-1	TRBV5-1	CASSGLAGVLEGDEQFF	TGCGCCAGCAGTGGGCTAGCGGGGGTCCTAGAGGGCGATGAGCAGTTCTTC
NA	TRBD1	TRBJ2-1	TRBV7-2	CASSQSSTGDEQFF	TGCGCCAGCAGCCAAAGCTCGACAGGGGATGAGCAGTTCTTC
NA	NA	TRBJ1-1	TRBV20-1	CSARVPLGTEAFF	TGCAGTGCTAGGGTCCCTTTGGGCACTGAAGCTTTCTTT
NA	NA	TRBJ2-3	TRBV20-1	CSASLLGTQYF	TGCAGTGCTAGTTTGCTCGGTACGCAGTATTTT
NA	NA	TRBJ2-7	TRBV2	CASSEGQGGYNEQYF	TGTGCCAGCAGTGAAGGACAGGGAGGCTACAATGAGCAGTACTTC